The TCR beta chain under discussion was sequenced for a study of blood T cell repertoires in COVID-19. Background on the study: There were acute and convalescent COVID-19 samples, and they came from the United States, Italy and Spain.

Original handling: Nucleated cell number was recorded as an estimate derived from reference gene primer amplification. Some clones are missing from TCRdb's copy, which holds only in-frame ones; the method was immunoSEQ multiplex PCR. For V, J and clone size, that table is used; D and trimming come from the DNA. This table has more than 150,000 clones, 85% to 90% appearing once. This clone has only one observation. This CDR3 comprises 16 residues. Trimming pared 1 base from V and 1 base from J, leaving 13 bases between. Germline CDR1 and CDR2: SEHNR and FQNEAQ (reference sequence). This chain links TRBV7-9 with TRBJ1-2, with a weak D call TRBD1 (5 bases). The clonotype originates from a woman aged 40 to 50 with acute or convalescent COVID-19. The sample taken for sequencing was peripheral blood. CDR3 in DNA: TGTGCCAGCAGCTTAGAAGCCAGGGTTAGTAACTATGGCTACACCTTC. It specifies CASSLEARVSNYGYTF.